The 18 T cell receptor beta chains given below trace back to one sample, sequenced in a study of blood T cell repertoires in COVID-19. Clones were read by immunoSEQ multiplex PCR, and TCRdb kept only the in-frame ones, dropping some. The sample lists 250,000 to 300,000 clones, around 89% occurring once. The specimen sequenced was PBMCs or T cells enriched from blood (not recorded which). These receptors were taken from a middle-aged man who had recovered from COVID-19.

The chain couples TRBV5-1 to TRBJ2-1; possible D gene TRBD1, 6 bases. Germline V CDR1 and CDR2: SGHRS, YFSETQ. The CDR3 contains 17 residues. V was pared by 0 bases and J by 1 base, with 14 bases between. The CDR3 nucleotides are TGCGCCAGCAGCTTGGTCTTCCGGGACATGTCCTACAATGAGCAGTTCTTC. Its protein is CASSLVFRDMSYNEQFF.

The gene calls are TRBV7-3 and TRBJ1-6; 8 bases are shared with TRBD1. The CDR3 covers 17 residues. The junction had 13 bases not matched to a gene; V was cut back by 3 bases and J by 9 bases. CDR1 is SGHTA, CDR2 FQGTGA, per germline. CDR3 sequence (DNA): TGTGCCAGCAGCTTGAAGGGGACAGGAGGTAGAGGTTCACCCCTCCACTTT. Its protein is CASSLKGTGGRGSPLHF.

V usage is TRBV27 and J usage is TRBJ2-1; D gene unclear. V was clipped by 5 bases and J by 9 bases, with 14 bases between them. The CDR3 runs to 13 residues. Germline values: CDR1 MNHEY, CDR2 SMNVEV (reference sequence). The CDR3 here is CASSPIVSSEQFF. CDR3 in DNA: TGTGCCAGCAGTCCGATCGTGAGTTCTGAGCAGTTCTTC.

This clone was observed once. This chain uses TRBV19 with TRBJ1-2, with 8 bases aligning to TRBD1. CDR1 and CDR2 (germline): LNHDA, SQIVND (reference sequence). V was clipped by 5 bases and J by 5 bases; unmatched bases: 10. The CDR3 totals 15 residues. The CDR3 nucleotides are TGTGCCAGTAGTCCACAGGGGGGACCGGGGTATGGCTACACCTTC. Encoded protein: CASSPQGGPGYGYTF.

DNA for the CDR3: TGTGCCAGCAGCTTAGCCCGTCGCCGAGTCGGAGCCAAAGAGACCCAGTACTTC. It is translated as CASSLARRRVGAKETQYF. V is TRBV7-2 and J is TRBJ2-5; D is ambiguous. Germline CDR1 and CDR2: SGHTA and FQGNSA. Trimming took 0 bases from V and 3 from J, leaving 20 bases between them. The CDR3 is made up of 18 amino acids.

The chain joins TRBV4-2 to TRBJ2-5; perhaps TRBD1 as D (5 bases). The germline CDR1 and CDR2 sequences are LGHNA and YNFKEQ. V lost 3 bases and J lost 4, with 12 bases in between. The length of the CDR3 is 14 residues. As DNA, the CDR3 is TGTGCCAGCAGCCAGGCAGGGTTCAGAGAGACCCAGTACTTC. Amino acids: CASSQAGFRETQYF.

In this sample, this clone turned up a few times. V and J are TRBV19 and TRBJ1-2, with D perhaps TRBD1 (5 bases). Germline V gene sequence: CDR1 LNHDA, CDR2 SQIVND (reference sequence). This CDR3 is built from 15 residues. The V gene lost 6 bases and the J gene lost 1 base, with 15 bases spanning the gap. The CDR3 protein is CASSQTPGVNYGYTF. In nucleotides, the CDR3 is TGTGCCAGTAGCCAGACACCGGGGGTTAACTATGGCTACACCTTC. Full variable domain (missing parts from reference TRBV19 and TRBJ1-2): DGGITQSPKYLFRKEGQNVTLSCEQNLNHDAMYWYRQDPGQGLRLIYYSQIVNDFQKGDIAEGYSVSREKKESFPLTVTSAQKNPTAFYLCASSQTPGVNYGYTFGSGTRLTVV.

The rearrangement joins TRBV25-1 to TRBJ2-1; no reliable D call. The germline V and J ends were trimmed by 8 bases and 4 bases, with 18 bases remaining between them. The CDR3 totals 15 residues. Per germline, CDR1 MGHDK and CDR2 SYGVNS. CDR3 sequence: CASHNNGGQYNEQFF. The CDR3 region has the DNA TGTGCCAGCCATAATAACGGCGGTCAGTACAATGAGCAGTTCTTC. Full variable domain (missing parts from reference TRBV25-1 and TRBJ2-1): EADIYQTPRYLVIGTGKKITLECSQTMGHDKMYWYQQDPGMELHLIHYSYGVNSTEKGDLSSESTVSRIRTEHFPLTLESARPSHTSQYLCASHNNGGQYNEQFFGPGTRLTVL.

This chain joins TRBV11-2 and TRBJ2-3; 8 nucleotides agree with TRBD2. The CDR3 has 15 residues. Per the germline V gene, CDR1 is SGHAT and CDR2 is FQNNGV. Germline trimming cut 6 bases from V and 1 base from J; bases unmatched to any gene: 6. CDR3 loop: CASSRGGSRTDTQYF. The CDR3 nucleotides read TGTGCCAGCAGTCGGGGGGGCTCGCGCACAGATACGCAGTATTTT.

This rearrangement joins TRBV19 to TRBJ2-1; 7 bases agree with TRBD2. This CDR3 is built from 15 residues. Germline V gives CDR1 LNHDA, CDR2 SQIVND (reference sequence). Trimming at V came to 6 bases and at J to 8 bases, leaving 13 bases not matched to a gene. The CDR3 protein is CASSELAYNLDEQFF. The CDR3 DNA reads as TGTGCCAGTAGCGAACTAGCGTATAATCTCGATGAGCAGTTCTTC.

J is TRBJ2-7 and V is TRBV5-4; possible D gene TRBD1, 6 bases. The CDR3 length is 13 residues. Germline-derived CDR1 and CDR2 are SGHNT and YYREEE (reference sequence). V was clipped by 4 bases and J by 0 bases, with 8 bases between them. Here the CDR3 DNA reads TGTGCCAGCAGCCCCAGGGGCTCCTACGAGCAGTACTTC. It translates to CASSPRGSYEQYF.

V and J are TRBV20-1 and TRBJ1-1; D is unresolved. Germline-derived CDR1 and CDR2 are DFQATT and SNEGSKA (reference sequence). The CDR3 contains 10 residues. The ends were cut back, 4 bases at V and 6 bases at J, with 6 bases in the middle. CDR3 sequence (DNA): TGCAGTGCTACTAACGCTGAAGCTTTCTTT. Translating gives CSATNAEAFF.

V is TRBV10-2 and J is TRBJ1-2; D unclear. CDR3 size: 12 residues. Germline CDR1 and CDR2: WSHSY and SAAADI. The V end lost 3 bases, the J end lost 2 bases, and 4 bases lay between the germline ends. This CDR3 is CASSDQNYGYTF. For the CDR3, the DNA is TGCGCCAGCAGTGATCAAAACTATGGCTACACCTTC.

This clone was detected only once. The rearrangement uses TRBV7-9 and TRBJ1-2, with 11 bases lining up with TRBD1. The CDR3 loop spans 16 amino acids. In germline, CDR1 is SEHNR, CDR2 FQNEAQ (reference sequence). After removal of 5 bases from V and 5 bases from J, the junction contained 10 bases not matched to a gene. The CDR3 nucleotides are TGTGCCAGCAGCCCCCAGGGACAGGGGGGAATATATGGCTACACCTTC. Encoded protein: CASSPQGQGGIYGYTF.

The chain is built from TRBV7-9 and TRBJ1-3; D not resolved. This CDR3 contains 14 residues. The germline V gene encodes CDR1 SEHNR and CDR2 FQNEAQ (reference sequence). Trimming cost V 5 bases and J 1 base, with 9 bases left between them. Here the CDR3 DNA reads TGTGCCAGCAGCCCCCGAGGGTCTGGAAACACCATATATTTT. This translates into CASSPRGSGNTIYF.

The chain employs TRBV27 and TRBJ1-4, with a possible D match to TRBD1 (6 bases). With 7 bases removed from V and 5 bases from J, the gap between germline ends came to 11 bases. The CDR3 length is 13 residues. The germline V gene encodes CDR1 MNHEY and CDR2 SMNVEV (reference sequence). CDR3 in amino acids: CASKAGVNEKLFF. In DNA form, the CDR3 reads TGTGCCAGCAAGGCAGGGGTCAATGAAAAACTGTTTTTT.

The chain is built from TRBV7-9 and TRBJ2-3, with D tentatively TRBD2 (6 bases). V was cut by 5 bases and J by 4 bases, with 13 bases left in between. The CDR3 contains 14 residues. Germline loops: CDR1 SEHNR, CDR2 FQNEAQ (reference sequence). Here the CDR3 reads CASSPRERADTQYF. The CDR3, as DNA: TGTGCCAGCAGCCCCCGGGAGAGAGCAGATACGCAGTATTTT.

This sequence joins TRBV18 and TRBJ2-3, with a possible D match to TRBD1 (5 bases). There are 16 residues in the CDR3. The V end lost 0 bases, the J end lost 0 bases, and 10 bases lay between the germline ends. Looked up from germline, CDR1 is KGHSH and CDR2 is LQKENI. In nucleotides, the CDR3 is TGTGCCAGCTCACCACCCGGACAAACTAGCACAGATACGCAGTATTTT. Its protein is CASSPPGQTSTDTQYF. The variable domain in full, with the rest retrieved from reference TRBV18 and TRBJ2-3, is NAGVMQNPRHLVRRRGQEARLRCSPMKGHSHVYWYRQLPEEGLKFMVYLQKENIIDESGMPKERFSAEFPKEGPSILRIQQVVRGDSAAYFCASSPPGQTSTDTQYFGPGTRLTVL.